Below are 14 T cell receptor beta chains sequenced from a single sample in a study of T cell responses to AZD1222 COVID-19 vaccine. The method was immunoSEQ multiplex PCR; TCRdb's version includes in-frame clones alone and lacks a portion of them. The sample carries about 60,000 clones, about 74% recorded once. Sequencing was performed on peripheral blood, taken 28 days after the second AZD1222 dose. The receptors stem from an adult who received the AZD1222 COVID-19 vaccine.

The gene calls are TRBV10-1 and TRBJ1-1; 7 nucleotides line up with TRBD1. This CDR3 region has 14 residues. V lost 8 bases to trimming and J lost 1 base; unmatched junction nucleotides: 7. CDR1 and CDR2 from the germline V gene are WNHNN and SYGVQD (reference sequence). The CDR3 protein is CASGERQGNTEAFF. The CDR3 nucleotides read TGCGCCAGCGGAGAAAGACAGGGGAACACTGAAGCTTTCTTT.

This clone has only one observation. CDR3 residues: CASSGYRDGEQYF. The DNA for the CDR3 is TGTGCCAGCAGTGGCTACAGGGATGGGGAGCAGTACTTC. The chain couples TRBV2 to TRBJ2-7, with D possibly TRBD1 on 6 matching bases. CDR3 length equals 13 residues. Trimming took 4 bases from V and 7 from J, leaving 14 bases between them. CDR1 SNHLY and CDR2 FYNNEI come from the germline V gene.

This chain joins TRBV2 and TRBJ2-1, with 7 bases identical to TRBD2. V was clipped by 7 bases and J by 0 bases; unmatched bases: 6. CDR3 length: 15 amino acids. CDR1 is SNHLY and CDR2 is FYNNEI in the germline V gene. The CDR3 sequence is CASNGGGSSYNEQFF. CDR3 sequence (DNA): TGTGCCAGCAATGGCGGGGGAAGCTCCTACAATGAGCAGTTCTTC.

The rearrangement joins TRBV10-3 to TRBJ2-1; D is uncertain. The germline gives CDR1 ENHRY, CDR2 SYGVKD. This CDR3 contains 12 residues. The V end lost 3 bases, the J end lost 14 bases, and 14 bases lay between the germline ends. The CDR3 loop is CAISDGLGLEFF. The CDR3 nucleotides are TGTGCCATCAGTGACGGATTGGGATTGGAGTTCTTC.

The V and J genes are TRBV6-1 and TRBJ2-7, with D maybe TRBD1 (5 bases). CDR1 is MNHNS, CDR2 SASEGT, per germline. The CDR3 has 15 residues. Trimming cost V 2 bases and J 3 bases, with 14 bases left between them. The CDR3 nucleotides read TGTGCCAGCAGTGAACAGCCAGGGAACAACTACGAGCAGTACTTC. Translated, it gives CASSEQPGNNYEQYF.

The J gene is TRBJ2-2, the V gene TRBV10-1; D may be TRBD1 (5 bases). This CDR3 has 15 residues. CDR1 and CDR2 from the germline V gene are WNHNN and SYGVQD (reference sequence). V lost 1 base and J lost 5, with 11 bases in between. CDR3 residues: CASSEWGDLTGELFF. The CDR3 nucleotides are TGCGCCAGCAGTGAGTGGGGCGATTTGACCGGGGAGCTGTTTTTT.

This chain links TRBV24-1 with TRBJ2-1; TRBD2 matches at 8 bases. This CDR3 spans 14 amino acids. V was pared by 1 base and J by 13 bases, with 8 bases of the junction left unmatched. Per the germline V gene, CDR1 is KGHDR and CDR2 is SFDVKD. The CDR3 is CATSDFAGGDFQFF. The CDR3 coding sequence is TGTGCCACCAGTGATTTTGCGGGGGGCGATTTCCAGTTCTTC.

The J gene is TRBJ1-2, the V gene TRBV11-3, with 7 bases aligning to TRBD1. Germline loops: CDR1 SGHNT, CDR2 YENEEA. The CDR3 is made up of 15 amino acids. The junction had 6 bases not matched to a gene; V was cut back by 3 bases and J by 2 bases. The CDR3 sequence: CASSFQQGTNYGYTF. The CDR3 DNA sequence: TGTGCCAGCAGCTTCCAACAGGGGACCAACTATGGCTACACCTTC.

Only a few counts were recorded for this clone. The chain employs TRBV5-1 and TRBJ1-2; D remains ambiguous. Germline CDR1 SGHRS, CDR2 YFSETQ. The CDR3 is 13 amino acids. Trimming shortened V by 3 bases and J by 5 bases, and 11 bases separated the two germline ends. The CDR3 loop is CASSSSSGYGYTF. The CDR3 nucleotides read TGCGCCAGCAGCTCCTCGAGCGGGTATGGCTACACCTTC.

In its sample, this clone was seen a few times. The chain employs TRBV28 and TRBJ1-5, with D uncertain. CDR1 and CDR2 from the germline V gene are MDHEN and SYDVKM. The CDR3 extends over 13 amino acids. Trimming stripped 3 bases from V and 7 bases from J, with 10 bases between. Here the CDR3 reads CASSFGFGQPQHF. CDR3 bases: TGTGCCAGCAGTTTTGGTTTTGGCCAGCCCCAGCATTTT. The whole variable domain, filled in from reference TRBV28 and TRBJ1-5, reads DVKVTQSSRYLVKRTGEKVFLECVQDMDHENMFWYRQDPGLGLRLIYFSYDVKMKEKGDIPEGYSVSREKKERFSLILESASTNQTSMYLCASSFGFGQPQHFGDGTRLSIL.

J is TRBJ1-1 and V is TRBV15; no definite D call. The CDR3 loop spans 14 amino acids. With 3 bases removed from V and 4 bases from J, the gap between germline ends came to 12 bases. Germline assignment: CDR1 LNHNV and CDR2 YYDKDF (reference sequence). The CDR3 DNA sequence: TGTGCCACCAGCAGCCAAACAATGAGCACTGAAGCTTTCTTT. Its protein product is CATSSQTMSTEAFF. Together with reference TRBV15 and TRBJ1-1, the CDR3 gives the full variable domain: DAMVIQNPRYQVTQFGKPVTLSCSQTLNHNVMYWYQQKSSQAPKLLFHYYDKDFNNEADTPDNFQSRRPNTSFCFLDIRSPGLGDTAMYLCATSSQTMSTEAFFGQGTRLTVV.

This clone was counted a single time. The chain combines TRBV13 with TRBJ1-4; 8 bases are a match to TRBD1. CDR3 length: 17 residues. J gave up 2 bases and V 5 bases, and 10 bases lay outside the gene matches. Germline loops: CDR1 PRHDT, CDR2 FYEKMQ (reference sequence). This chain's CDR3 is CASSLSLRTGTNEKLFF. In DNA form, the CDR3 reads TGTGCCAGCAGCCTGAGCCTTCGGACAGGGACTAATGAAAAACTGTTTTTT.

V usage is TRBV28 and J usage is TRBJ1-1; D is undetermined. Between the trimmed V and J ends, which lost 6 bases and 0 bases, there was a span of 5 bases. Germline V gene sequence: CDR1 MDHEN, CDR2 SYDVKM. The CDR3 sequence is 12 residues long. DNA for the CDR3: TGTGCCAGCAGCCCAATGAACACTGAAGCTTTCTTT. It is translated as CASSPMNTEAFF.

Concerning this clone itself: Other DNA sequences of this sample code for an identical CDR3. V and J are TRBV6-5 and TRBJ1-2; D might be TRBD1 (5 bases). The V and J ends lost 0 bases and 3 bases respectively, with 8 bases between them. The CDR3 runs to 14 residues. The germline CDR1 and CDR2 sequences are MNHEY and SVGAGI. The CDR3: CASSYSTEYYGYTF. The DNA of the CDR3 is TGTGCCAGCAGTTACTCGACAGAATACTATGGCTACACCTTC.